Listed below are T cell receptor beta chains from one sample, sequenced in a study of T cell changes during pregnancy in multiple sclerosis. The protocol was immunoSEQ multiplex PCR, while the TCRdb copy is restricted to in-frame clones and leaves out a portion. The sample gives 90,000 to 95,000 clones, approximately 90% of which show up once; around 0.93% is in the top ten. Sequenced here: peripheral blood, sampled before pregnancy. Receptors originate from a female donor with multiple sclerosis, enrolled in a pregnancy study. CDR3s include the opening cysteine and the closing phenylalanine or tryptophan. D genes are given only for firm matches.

cdr3_aa: CASSWPRQATAAGAYEQYF
v_call: TRBV7-6
j_call: TRBJ2-7
d_call: -

cdr3_aa: CASSSYSSYEQYF
v_call: TRBV13
j_call: TRBJ2-7
d_call: -

cdr3_aa: CAIRQGAKSPLHF
v_call: TRBV6-5
j_call: TRBJ1-6
d_call: TRBD1

cdr3_aa: CSVAPGRVDEQFF
v_call: TRBV29-1
j_call: TRBJ2-1
d_call: -

cdr3_aa: CATAYDQGRTGDGYTF
v_call: TRBV6-6
j_call: TRBJ1-2
d_call: -

cdr3_aa: CASSSYGATEAFF
v_call: TRBV7-6
j_call: TRBJ1-1
d_call: -

cdr3_aa: CASSPARTGTGGTDTQYF
v_call: TRBV18
j_call: TRBJ2-3
d_call: TRBD1

cdr3_aa: CASSSGGASGELFF
v_call: TRBV19
j_call: TRBJ2-2
d_call: TRBD2

cdr3_aa: CASSLDSLTGELFF
v_call: TRBV7-8
j_call: TRBJ2-2
d_call: -

cdr3_aa: CASSKEDSEAFF
v_call: TRBV21-1
j_call: TRBJ1-1
d_call: -

cdr3_aa: CASSLASSAETQYF
v_call: TRBV5-1
j_call: TRBJ2-5
d_call: -

cdr3_aa: CASSLGAGQGYNEQFF
v_call: TRBV5-5
j_call: TRBJ2-1
d_call: TRBD1

cdr3_aa: CASSLTGASGNTIYF
v_call: TRBV13
j_call: TRBJ1-3
d_call: -

cdr3_aa: CASGAVKTGELFF
v_call: TRBV9
j_call: TRBJ2-2
d_call: -

cdr3_aa: CASSQPSGVREKLFF
v_call: TRBV7-9
j_call: TRBJ1-4
d_call: -

cdr3_aa: CASSPMQATYEQYF
v_call: TRBV18
j_call: TRBJ2-7
d_call: -

cdr3_aa: CASSQGVDSNQPQHF
v_call: TRBV2
j_call: TRBJ1-5
d_call: TRBD1

cdr3_aa: CASSQQDRGRSGANVLTF
v_call: TRBV4-2
j_call: TRBJ2-6
d_call: TRBD1

cdr3_aa: CASSLQGADEKLFF
v_call: TRBV5-4
j_call: TRBJ1-4
d_call: TRBD1

cdr3_aa: CASSLGANQPQHF
v_call: TRBV7-9
j_call: TRBJ1-5
d_call: -

cdr3_aa: CASSLRQGNTEAFF
v_call: TRBV6-5
j_call: TRBJ1-1
d_call: -

cdr3_aa: CASSPPGLLNTEAFF
v_call: TRBV18
j_call: TRBJ1-1
d_call: -

cdr3_aa: CASSPPRGGRNTGELFF
v_call: TRBV13
j_call: TRBJ2-2
d_call: TRBD2

cdr3_aa: CASSARLAGDTDTQYF
v_call: TRBV5-1
j_call: TRBJ2-3
d_call: TRBD2

cdr3_aa: CASVRGTVNEQFF
v_call: TRBV12-5
j_call: TRBJ2-1
d_call: -

cdr3_aa: CASSYSRASNQPQHF
v_call: TRBV6-5
j_call: TRBJ1-5
d_call: -

cdr3_aa: CAWRVGGETQYF
v_call: TRBV30
j_call: TRBJ2-5
d_call: -

cdr3_aa: CASRATAYNSPLHF
v_call: TRBV5-1
j_call: TRBJ1-6
d_call: -

cdr3_aa: CASSQGASGRANNEQFF
v_call: TRBV4-2
j_call: TRBJ2-1
d_call: TRBD2

cdr3_aa: CASSLLTSGYTDTQYF
v_call: TRBV27
j_call: TRBJ2-3
d_call: TRBD2

cdr3_aa: CASSTQSLSGGRETQYF
v_call: TRBV19
j_call: TRBJ2-5
d_call: TRBD2

cdr3_aa: CSVIDRVAGANVLTF
v_call: TRBV29-1
j_call: TRBJ2-6
d_call: TRBD1

cdr3_aa: CASKPRTSGGPQETQYF
v_call: TRBV2
j_call: TRBJ2-5
d_call: TRBD2

cdr3_aa: CASSSGTSGRNEQFF
v_call: TRBV28
j_call: TRBJ2-1
d_call: TRBD2

cdr3_aa: CACGGTTDTQYF
v_call: TRBV12-5
j_call: TRBJ2-3
d_call: TRBD2

cdr3_aa: CATSRDQGQGSEQYF
v_call: TRBV15
j_call: TRBJ2-7
d_call: -

cdr3_aa: CASTAGTGREQYF
v_call: TRBV27
j_call: TRBJ2-7
d_call: TRBD1

cdr3_aa: CASSYRTSGYNEQFF
v_call: TRBV6-6
j_call: TRBJ2-1
d_call: TRBD2

cdr3_aa: CASSLRQGYEQYF
v_call: TRBV5-1
j_call: TRBJ2-7
d_call: TRBD1

cdr3_aa: CASSLGTGSTDTQYF
v_call: TRBV7-9
j_call: TRBJ2-3
d_call: TRBD1

cdr3_aa: CASSERGGNQPQHF
v_call: TRBV7-9
j_call: TRBJ1-5
d_call: -

cdr3_aa: CASSGANTGELFF
v_call: TRBV7-6
j_call: TRBJ2-2
d_call: -

cdr3_aa: CASSTRDRGMGETQYF
v_call: TRBV9
j_call: TRBJ2-5
d_call: TRBD1

cdr3_aa: CASSLTGPSGANVLTF
v_call: TRBV2
j_call: TRBJ2-6
d_call: TRBD1

cdr3_aa: CASSSRVGEQYF
v_call: TRBV7-2
j_call: TRBJ2-7
d_call: -

cdr3_aa: CASSLPGGSGNTIYF
v_call: TRBV5-1
j_call: TRBJ1-3
d_call: -

cdr3_aa: CASSLTGGDYEAFF
v_call: TRBV28
j_call: TRBJ1-1
d_call: TRBD1

cdr3_aa: CASSLGQRENQPQHF
v_call: TRBV6-6
j_call: TRBJ1-5
d_call: -

cdr3_aa: CASRTEGSGSGYTF
v_call: TRBV6-1
j_call: TRBJ1-2
d_call: -